Each of the 25 T cell receptor beta chains below was sequenced from the same sample in a study of shared clonotypes between healthy human individuals. Naive-designated CD8 cells lacked CD45RO, were positively enriched for CCR7, and omitted terminally differentiated effector memory CD45RA+ cells. Sequencing used immunoSEQ multiplex PCR; TCRdb keeps in-frame clones, though not all of them. This sample has roughly 2,000,000 clones, with approximately 92% found just once. The sequenced material came from naive CD8+ T cells from PBMCs. The receptors come from a man between 18 and 35 years old in good health. Some clones in this sample may be carry-over from other donors' samples.

The V and J genes are TRBV19 and TRBJ2-3, with 7 bases aligning to TRBD1. The V gene end was trimmed by 5 bases and the J gene end by 3 bases; junction bases not matched to a gene: 8. The CDR3 sequence is 15 residues long. Germline values: CDR1 LNHDA, CDR2 SQIVND (reference sequence). The CDR3 DNA reads TGTGCCAGTAGTCACCGGGACAGCCTTACAGATACGCAGTATTTT. Translation: CASSHRDSLTDTQYF.

The CDR3, as DNA: TGTGCCAGCAGGCTGACAGGGATGGGGGTTCAGCCCCAGCATTTT. It codes for CASRLTGMGVQPQHF. The genes are TRBV6-5 and TRBJ1-5; 7 bases are shared with TRBD1. Germline V CDR1 and CDR2: MNHEY, SVGAGI. V shed 6 bases, J shed 6 bases, and the junction held 11 bases outside the gene matches. The CDR3 runs 15 residues.

J is TRBJ1-4 and V is TRBV11-2; 7 positions agree with TRBD1. The CDR3 covers 18 residues. Germline V CDR1 and CDR2: SGHAT, FQNNGV. V was clipped by 4 bases and J by 3 bases; unmatched bases: 14. CDR3 sequence (DNA): TGTGCCAGCAGCTCACTACGATTTAAGGGGGCTGCTAATGAAAAACTGTTTTTT. It yields the protein CASSSLRFKGAANEKLFF.

The gene calls are TRBV6-5 and TRBJ1-1; D remains ambiguous. Between the trimmed V and J ends, which lost 6 bases and 3 bases, there was a span of 14 bases. CDR1 MNHEY and CDR2 SVGAGI come from the germline V gene. The CDR3 is made up of 14 amino acids. The CDR3 bases are TGTGCCAGCAGCCATGGTTCCAGATACACTGAAGCTTTCTTT. Translating gives CASSHGSRYTEAFF.

The chain employs TRBV27 and TRBJ2-7; possible D gene TRBD2, 5 bases. V was clipped by 5 bases and J by 6 bases, with 14 bases between them. The CDR3 is 13 residues long. Germline V lookup: CDR1 MNHEY, CDR2 SMNVEV (reference sequence). CDR3: CASSLGVLSEQYF. The DNA for the CDR3 is TGTGCCAGCAGTCTCGGGGTTTTGAGCGAGCAGTACTTC.

This rearrangement joins TRBV2 to TRBJ2-7, with a possible D match to TRBD1 (7 bases). V dropped 5 bases and J dropped 1 base, with 18 bases sitting between them. CDR1 is SNHLY, CDR2 FYNNEI, per germline. CDR3 length: 16 residues. This CDR3 reads CASSSSGTAGSYEQYF. Written as DNA, the CDR3 is TGTGCCAGCAGTTCTTCCGGGACAGCGGGTTCCTACGAGCAGTACTTC.

The chain carries TRBV28 and TRBJ2-7; no clear D gene. The CDR3 has 15 residues. Germline CDR1 is MDHEN and CDR2 is SYDVKM. Deletions cut 7 bases from V and 0 bases from J, with 16 bases between. This CDR3 reads CASTQRRFSSYEQYF. The CDR3 DNA is TGTGCCAGCACTCAAAGGCGGTTCTCCTCCTACGAGCAGTACTTC.

The chain links TRBV10-2 to TRBJ1-1, with D possibly matching TRBD1 (6 bases). Per germline, CDR1 WSHSY and CDR2 SAAADI. Between the trimmed V and J ends, which lost 1 base and 6 bases, there was a span of 9 bases. The CDR3 is 13 residues long. The DNA of the CDR3 is TGCGCCAGCAGTGAGTTCAGGGGCGCTGAAGCTTTCTTT. Amino acid sequence: CASSEFRGAEAFF.

As to this clone: Within the sample, other DNA sequences also encode this same CDR3. This chain joins TRBV13 and TRBJ2-1, with a tentative D call TRBD1 (6 bases). Trimming cost V 0 bases and J 3 bases, with 6 bases left between them. The CDR3 length is 14 residues. Germline V gene lookup returns CDR1 PRHDT and CDR2 FYEKMQ (reference sequence). CDR3: CASSLGRGYNEQFF. CDR3 sequence (DNA): TGTGCCAGCAGCTTAGGCAGGGGCTACAATGAGCAGTTCTTC.

In this sample, this clone turned up once. The rearrangement uses TRBV7-6 and TRBJ2-2; possible D gene TRBD2, 6 bases. CDR1 and CDR2 from the germline V gene are SGHVS and FNYEAQ. The V gene lost 1 base and the J gene lost 0 bases, with 9 bases spanning the gap. The CDR3 is made up of 16 amino acids. CDR3 residues: CASSLERAPNTGELFF. The CDR3 DNA is TGTGCCAGCAGCTTAGAGCGGGCACCGAACACCGGGGAGCTGTTTTTT.

The chain employs TRBV5-1 and TRBJ1-3, with a possible D match to TRBD1 (5 bases). Deletions cut 0 bases from V and 4 bases from J, with 14 bases between. CDR1 and CDR2 (germline): SGHRS, YFSETQ. The CDR3 spans 16 residues. CDR3 sequence: CASSLAQGLIGNTIYF. CDR3 DNA: TGCGCCAGCAGCTTGGCCCAGGGTTTAATCGGAAACACCATATATTTT.

V is TRBV5-4 and J is TRBJ2-2; D is unresolved. V dropped 0 bases and J dropped 6 bases, with 3 bases sitting between them. Germline CDR1 and CDR2: SGHNT and YYREEE (reference sequence). The CDR3 spans 12 residues. The CDR3 bases are TGTGCCAGCAGCTTGGTTTCCGGGGAGCTGTTTTTT. Protein product: CASSLVSGELFF.

The genes are TRBV7-9 and TRBJ1-5; D gene ambiguous. Looked up from germline, CDR1 is SEHNR and CDR2 is FQNEAQ (reference sequence). CDR3 length: 14 residues. V lost 1 base and J 2 bases, leaving 6 bases between the germline ends. The DNA of the CDR3 is TGTGCCAGCAGCTTAGAGGCAGGCAATCAGCCCCAGCATTTT. Translated, it gives CASSLEAGNQPQHF.

A single count supports this clone. This chain links TRBV7-9 with TRBJ2-7; 7 positions match TRBD1. The ends lost 4 bases at V and 1 base at J; junction bases unmatched: 7. Germline V lookup: CDR1 SEHNR, CDR2 FQNEAQ (reference sequence). The CDR3 length is 15 residues. CDR3 sequence: CASSSADRDSYEQYF. The CDR3 bases are TGTGCCAGCAGCTCGGCCGACAGGGATTCCTACGAGCAGTACTTC.

J is TRBJ1-2 and V is TRBV10-3, with a tentative D call TRBD1 (6 bases). Deletions cut 0 bases from V and 0 bases from J, with 8 bases between. The CDR3 extends over 15 amino acids. Per the germline V gene, CDR1 is ENHRY and CDR2 is SYGVKD. The CDR3 nucleotides are TGTGCCATCAGTGAGTCGGGGGCCCCTAACTATGGCTACACCTTC. It yields the protein CAISESGAPNYGYTF.

J is TRBJ1-1 and V is TRBV5-6; D call uncertain. CDR1 and CDR2 from the germline V gene are SGHDT and YYEEEE. The CDR3 runs 16 residues. Trimming removed 1 base at V and 0 bases at J, with 13 bases between. CDR3: CASSLPSRQMNTEAFF. For the CDR3, the DNA is TGTGCCAGCAGCTTGCCCTCCCGGCAGATGAACACTGAAGCTTTCTTT.

The gene calls are TRBV15 and TRBJ1-1, with 11 bases that match TRBD1. Germline V gives CDR1 LNHNV, CDR2 YYDKDF (reference sequence). The CDR3 length is 16 residues. J gave up 5 bases and V 3 bases, and 8 bases lay outside the gene matches. In DNA form, the CDR3 reads TGTGCCACCAGCAGGCGGACAGGGGGCCGGGGTACTGAAGCTTTCTTT. Translation: CATSRRTGGRGTEAFF.

The chain's CDR3 is CASSSGWGEQYF. The CDR3 DNA reads as TGTGCCAGCAGCTCAGGGTGGGGAGAGCAGTACTTC. The chain employs TRBV11-2 and TRBJ2-7; TRBD1 is a possible D gene (5 bases). The CDR3 has 12 amino acids. Germline assignment: CDR1 SGHAT and CDR2 FQNNGV. The V end lost 4 bases, the J end lost 7 bases, and 11 bases lay between the germline ends. Together with reference TRBV11-2 and TRBJ2-7, the CDR3 gives the full variable domain: EAGVAQSPRYKIIEKRQSVAFWCNPISGHATLYWYQQILGQGPKLLIQFQNNGVVDDSQLPKDRFSAERLKGVDSTLKIQPAKLEDSAVYLCASSSGWGEQYFGPGTRLTVT.

The chain employs TRBV15 and TRBJ2-7; 7 bases fit TRBD2. Losses at the gene ends were 0 bases for V and 5 bases for J; bases not matched to a gene: 7. Per the germline V gene, CDR1 is LNHNV and CDR2 is YYDKDF (reference sequence). The CDR3 extends over 15 amino acids. The DNA for the CDR3 is TGTGCCACCAGCAGAGATCGCGGGAGTTCCCACGAGCAGTACTTC. Protein: CATSRDRGSSHEQYF.

V gene TRBV4-1 combines with J gene TRBJ2-1; 9 bases are a match to TRBD2. The CDR3 length is 17 residues. V lost 5 bases to trimming and J lost 4 bases; unmatched junction nucleotides: 12. From germline, CDR1 is MGHRA and CDR2 YSYEKL. The CDR3 is CASSSVGGLADYNEQFF. CDR3 nucleotides: TGCGCCAGCAGCTCAGTCGGGGGACTAGCTGATTACAATGAGCAGTTCTTC.

Here the CDR3 reads CASGSGEVYNEQFF. The CDR3 bases are TGTGCTAGTGGTTCAGGGGAAGTCTACAATGAGCAGTTCTTC. The chain is built from TRBV12-5 and TRBJ2-1; D might be TRBD1 (6 bases). Trimming stripped 4 bases from V and 3 bases from J, with 10 bases between. Germline V gene sequence: CDR1 LGHNT, CDR2 FRNRAP. The CDR3 has 14 amino acids.

V is TRBV27 and J is TRBJ1-1, with D unclear. Germline V gene data show CDR1 as MNHEY and CDR2 as SMNVEV (reference sequence). V was shortened by 0 bases and J by 1 base, with 9 bases between the two germline ends. There are 15 residues in the CDR3. The CDR3 spells CASSLSKATNTEAFF. CDR3 coding DNA: TGTGCCAGCAGTTTATCTAAGGCTACGAACACTGAAGCTTTCTTT.

V and J are TRBV22-1 and TRBJ2-1; the table's D gene call, TRBD2, was not cross checked with the DNA. TRBV22-1 is described as a pseudogene. This CDR3 is built from 17 residues. This CDR3 is CPGSARGANGGFDEQFF. The CDR3 region has the DNA TGTCCTGGGAGCGCACGTGGGGCGAACGGGGGATTCGATGAGCAGTTCTTC.

The chain recombines TRBV6-1 with TRBJ1-2; D may be TRBD1 (5 bases). Trimming removed 4 bases at V and 4 bases at J, with 10 bases between. Looked up from germline, CDR1 is MNHNS and CDR2 is SASEGT. There are 13 residues in the CDR3. CDR3 residues: CASSARGPYGYTF. Here the CDR3 DNA reads TGTGCCAGCAGTGCCCGGGGCCCCTATGGCTACACCTTC.

The chain recombines TRBV7-2 with TRBJ1-5; maybe TRBD1 (5 bases). V shed 5 bases and J shed 0 bases, with 11 bases lying between them. Germline CDR1 reads SGHTA; CDR2 reads FQGNSA. The CDR3 runs 15 residues. For the CDR3, the DNA is TGTGCCAGCAGCCCTGGGGCTTATAGCAATCAGCCCCAGCATTTT. It is translated as CASSPGAYSNQPQHF.